A single sample gave rise to the 24 T cell receptor beta chains below, sequenced in a study of cytomegalovirus exposure and HLA in healthy donors. The PCR made use of 60 Vbeta and 13 Jbeta primers. Profiled with immunoSEQ multiplex PCR; TCRdb holds only in-frame clones, not every one. The sample carries more than 130,000 clones, approximately 70% recorded once. The sequenced material came from PBMCs. These receptors were collected from a human donor in good health.

The chain carries TRBV6-1 and TRBJ2-2; possibly TRBD2 for D (5 bases). V dropped 3 bases and J dropped 6 bases, with 14 bases sitting between them. Germline V CDR1 and CDR2: MNHNS, SASEGT. The CDR3 loop spans 15 amino acids. The DNA for the CDR3 is TGTGCCAGCAGTGACGGGCGGGCTTCCCCCGGGGAGCTGTTTTTT. It yields the protein CASSDGRASPGELFF.

The CDR3 sequence is CASSGQGSGANVLTF. The CDR3, as DNA: TGTGCCAGCTCGGGACAGGGGTCTGGGGCCAACGTCCTGACTTTC. The rearrangement links TRBV18 to TRBJ2-6; 10 nucleotides align to TRBD1. CDR1 and CDR2 (germline): KGHSH, LQKENI. This CDR3 has 15 residues. V was pared by 6 bases and J by 1 base, with 0 bases of the junction left unmatched.

V usage is TRBV6-1 and J usage is TRBJ2-5, with no clear D. Looked up from germline, CDR1 is MNHNS and CDR2 is SASEGT. The CDR3 loop spans 13 amino acids. The V end lost 2 bases, the J end lost 5 bases, and 9 bases lay between the germline ends. The CDR3 bases are TGTGCCAGCAGTGAAACAAGCGTCGAGACCCAGTACTTC. Translating gives CASSETSVETQYF.

The V gene is TRBV5-1, the J gene TRBJ1-5, with D unclear. Germline V gene sequence: CDR1 SGHRS, CDR2 YFSETQ. The CDR3 covers 16 residues. V lost 0 bases and J 1 base, leaving 11 bases between the germline ends. The CDR3 loop is CASSLDGILSNQPQHF. CDR3 in DNA: TGCGCCAGCAGCTTGGACGGTATACTAAGCAATCAGCCCCAGCATTTT.

V and J are TRBV19 and TRBJ2-7, with 10 bases that match TRBD1. Trimming cost V 6 bases and J 3 bases; bases outside gene matches: 8. The germline CDR1 and CDR2 sequences are LNHDA and SQIVND (reference sequence). The CDR3 sequence is 15 residues long. As DNA, the CDR3 is TGTGCCAGTAGGTCGGGACAGGGGAAATTCTACGAGCAGTACTTC. This encodes CASRSGQGKFYEQYF.

The chain employs TRBV6-5 and TRBJ2-3; perhaps TRBD2 as D (5 bases). Germline CDR1 MNHEY, CDR2 SVGAGI. This CDR3 is 13 amino acids long. V shed 8 bases and J shed 3 bases, with 12 bases lying between them. CDR3 protein: CASPRRRTDTQYF. The CDR3 nucleotides are TGTGCCAGCCCCCGGAGGAGGACAGATACGCAGTATTTT.

The rearrangement joins TRBV5-1 to TRBJ2-1, with TRBD2 matching over 11 bases. Germline trimming cut 4 bases from V and 7 bases from J; bases unmatched to any gene: 7. Germline V gene lookup returns CDR1 SGHRS and CDR2 YFSETQ. This CDR3 is built from 15 residues. The CDR3 DNA sequence: TGCGCCAGCAGCCCGGCCCTAGCGGGAGGAAATGAGCAGTTCTTC. As protein: CASSPALAGGNEQFF.

This rearrangement joins TRBV11-2 to TRBJ2-7, with 8 bases fitting TRBD2. With 0 bases clipped from V and 2 bases from J, the junction kept 3 bases outside the gene matches. Germline CDR1 reads SGHAT; CDR2 reads FQNNGV. The CDR3 consists of 15 residues. CDR3 in amino acids: CASSLEIAGPYEQYF. The CDR3 coding sequence is TGTGCCAGCAGCTTAGAAATAGCGGGACCCTACGAGCAGTACTTC.

In this sample, this clone turned up once. The genes are TRBV5-4 and TRBJ2-5, with 8 bases matching TRBD1. The germline V gene encodes CDR1 SGHNT and CDR2 YYREEE (reference sequence). Unmatched junction bases numbered 6, after V lost 3 bases and J lost 2 bases. The CDR3 length is 15 residues. CDR3 in amino acids: CASSSGQGPQETQYF. The CDR3 nucleotides are TGTGCCAGCAGCTCAGGACAGGGCCCTCAAGAGACCCAGTACTTC.

The V gene is TRBV10-3, the J gene TRBJ2-1, with 9 positions matching TRBD2. Germline V CDR1 and CDR2: ENHRY, SYGVKD. V was clipped by 0 bases and J by 3 bases; unmatched bases: 3. The CDR3 totals 16 residues. CDR3 sequence: CAISESSSGGYNEQFF. CDR3 sequence (DNA): TGTGCCATCAGTGAGTCGAGTAGCGGGGGCTACAATGAGCAGTTCTTC.

This clone showed up just once. The V and J genes are TRBV7-9 and TRBJ2-5; 13 positions agree with TRBD2. Germline loops: CDR1 SEHNR, CDR2 FQNEAQ (reference sequence). V trimming: 5 bases; J trimming: 5 bases; junction bases outside the gene matches: 5. This CDR3 has 15 residues. The CDR3 here is CASSHTSGRGETQYF. The CDR3 coding sequence is TGTGCCAGCAGCCATACTAGCGGGAGGGGGGAGACCCAGTACTTC.

The chain uses TRBV2 and TRBJ2-7; D remains ambiguous. Trimming pared 2 bases from V and 1 base from J, leaving 3 bases between. The V gene's germline CDR1 is SNHLY and CDR2 FYNNEI. The CDR3 consists of 12 residues. The CDR3 region is CASSELSYEQYF. Written as DNA, the CDR3 is TGTGCCAGCAGTGAATTATCCTACGAGCAGTACTTC. Looking up the rest from reference TRBV2 and TRBJ2-7 gives the full variable domain: EPEVTQTPSHQVTQMGQEVILRCVPISNHLYFYWYRQILGQKVEFLVSFYNNEISEKSEIFDDQFSVERPDGSNFTLKIRSTKLEDSAMYFCASSELSYEQYFGPGTRLTVT.

The chain joins TRBV5-5 to TRBJ2-2; D unclear. The germline V gene encodes CDR1 SGHKS and CDR2 YYEKEE (reference sequence). Trimming removed 4 bases from V and 3 bases from J, with 13 bases in between. The CDR3 has 15 amino acids. DNA for the CDR3: TGTGCCAGCAGCCAGTTTTGGAGCTACACCGGGGAGCTGTTTTTT. The encoded protein is CASSQFWSYTGELFF.

The genes are TRBV9 and TRBJ1-3; maybe TRBD1 (5 bases). CDR1 and CDR2 (germline): SGDLS, YYNGEE. V lost 4 bases and J lost 2, with 10 bases in between. The CDR3 sequence is 14 residues long. The CDR3 loop is CASSPPGTGNTIYF. The CDR3 DNA reads TGTGCCAGCAGCCCCCCAGGGACTGGAAACACCATATATTTT.

The genes are TRBV10-3 and TRBJ2-3, with 9 bases aligning to TRBD2. Germline CDR1 ENHRY, CDR2 SYGVKD. The V gene end was trimmed by 0 bases and the J gene end by 0 bases; junction bases not matched to a gene: 16. CDR3 length equals 21 residues. CDR3 loop: CAISESIMGLLAGKSTDTQYF. For the CDR3, the DNA is TGTGCCATCAGTGAGTCGATTATGGGACTTCTAGCGGGGAAAAGCACAGATACGCAGTATTTT.

Only a few counts were recorded for this clone. V and J are TRBV29-1 and TRBJ2-7; 7 bases agree with TRBD2. V shed 7 bases, J shed 2 bases, and the junction held 8 bases outside the gene matches. The CDR3 has 13 amino acids. CDR1 is SQVTM, CDR2 ANQGSEA, per germline. CDR3 DNA: TGCAGCGCCCTCTGGGGAGGGACCTACGAGCAGTACTTC. Encoded protein: CSALWGGTYEQYF.

This clone occurred a few times. This rearrangement joins TRBV2 to TRBJ2-5; 9 bases match TRBD2. The length of the CDR3 is 14 residues. The junction had 5 bases not matched to a gene; V was cut back by 4 bases and J by 5 bases. In germline, CDR1 is SNHLY, CDR2 FYNNEI. The CDR3 region has the DNA TGTGCCAGCAGTGGCGGGGGGGCCTGGGAGACCCAGTACTTC. Translation gives CASSGGGAWETQYF.

This rearrangement joins TRBV28 to TRBJ2-7, with TRBD1 matching 10 bases. Germline V gene sequence: CDR1 MDHEN, CDR2 SYDVKM. This CDR3 spans 18 amino acids. V shed 6 bases, J shed 3 bases, and the junction held 17 bases outside the gene matches. CDR3: CASSLTGGDVGGLYEQYF. The DNA for the CDR3 is TGTGCCAGCAGCCTGACAGGGGGCGACGTCGGCGGACTCTACGAGCAGTACTTC.

This clone was counted only a few times. The same CDR3 can be traced to other DNA sequences in this sample. This rearrangement joins TRBV6-1 to TRBJ1-3, with unresolved D. The V end lost 6 bases, the J end lost 1 base, and 7 bases lay between the germline ends. Germline-derived CDR1 and CDR2 are MNHNS and SASEGT. This CDR3 has 13 amino acids. The CDR3 reads CASSRYSGNTIYF. CDR3 nucleotide sequence: TGTGCCAGCAGCAGATATTCTGGAAACACCATATATTTT.

The V and J genes are TRBV6-6 and TRBJ2-7; 10 bases align to TRBD2. CDR1 is MNHNY and CDR2 is SVGAGI in the germline V gene (reference sequence). The CDR3 runs 16 residues. Trimming at V came to 6 bases and at J to 4 bases, leaving 12 bases not matched to a gene. This chain's CDR3 is CASSRLTSGIVYEQYF. The CDR3 DNA sequence: TGTGCCAGCAGCCGCCTCACTAGCGGGATTGTGTACGAGCAGTACTTC.

V usage is TRBV6-1 and J usage is TRBJ2-7, with D perhaps matching TRBD1 (6 bases). The CDR3 covers 15 residues. The ends were cut back, 7 bases at V and 0 bases at J, with 16 bases in the middle. Germline V CDR1 and CDR2: MNHNS, SASEGT. The CDR3 nucleotides are TGTGCCAGCACCCAGACAGGTCTTACCTCCTACGAGCAGTACTTC. Translation gives CASTQTGLTSYEQYF.

The rearrangement joins TRBV30 to TRBJ2-1; D call uncertain. The germline V gene has CDR1 GTSNPN and CDR2 SVGIG (reference sequence). The length of the CDR3 is 14 residues. V was shortened by 0 bases and J by 4 bases, with 10 bases between the two germline ends. The CDR3 spells CAWSVLWRYNEQFF. CDR3 DNA: TGTGCCTGGAGTGTACTCTGGCGGTACAATGAGCAGTTCTTC.

The chain couples TRBV5-5 to TRBJ2-1; 7 nucleotides agree with TRBD2. This CDR3 is built from 15 residues. Germline V gives CDR1 SGHKS, CDR2 YYEKEE (reference sequence). Losses at the gene ends were 2 bases for V and 5 bases for J; bases not matched to a gene: 7. CDR3 nucleotide sequence: TGTGCCAGCAGCTTCCCTAGCGGAGATAACAATGAGCAGTTCTTC. Translating it yields CASSFPSGDNNEQFF.

This chain joins TRBV19 and TRBJ1-5; TRBD1 matches at 8 bases. Losses at the gene ends were 3 bases for V and 2 bases for J; bases not matched to a gene: 3. CDR3 length: 15 amino acids. Germline V gene sequence: CDR1 LNHDA, CDR2 SQIVND (reference sequence). The CDR3 here is CASSMDRVGNQPQHF. CDR3 nucleotides: TGTGCCAGTAGTATGGACAGGGTTGGCAATCAGCCCCAGCATTTT.